These 28 T cell receptor beta chains share one sample of origin, sequenced in a study of liver allograft versus peripheral blood T cells. Study in general: Repertoires from peripheral blood of liver transplant recipients were compared with those inside their transplanted livers.

TCRdb re-called the reads with MiXCR, one entry per CDR3 protein. The sample shows hundreds of distinct CDR3 sequences, about 14% of them seen only once. These receptors were collected from a human patient who had a liver transplant. Some T cells may have originated in the graft donor.

By its share, this clonotype is medium-sized. The CDR3 loop is CAITLSGGEGTEAFF. The DNA of the CDR3 is TGTGCCATCACCCTGTCGGGAGGGGAGGGCACTGAAGCTTTCTTT. V gene TRBV10-3 combines with J gene TRBJ1-1; TRBD1 might be the D (5 bases). The CDR3 is made up of 15 amino acids. V lost 7 bases and J 4 bases, leaving 19 bases between the germline ends. Germline CDR1 ENHRY, CDR2 SYGVKD.

In its sample, this clonotype is medium-sized. This chain uses TRBV20-1 with TRBJ1-5; D remains unclear. Germline CDR1 and CDR2: DFQATT and SNEGSKA (reference sequence). The V end lost 5 bases, the J end lost 4 bases, and 12 bases lay between the germline ends. The CDR3 length is 13 residues. The CDR3 DNA reads as TGCAGTGCTCAAGAAGACCGGAATCAGCCCCAGCATTTT. As protein: CSAQEDRNQPQHF.

This clonotype is medium-sized in the sample. The J gene is TRBJ1-2, the V gene TRBV29-1; 11 bases align to TRBD1. V lost 0 bases to trimming and J lost 4 bases; unmatched junction nucleotides: 19. The V gene's germline CDR1 is SQVTM and CDR2 ANQGSEA. The CDR3 loop spans 20 amino acids. CDR3 sequence reads: CSVEDLFTYPGTGGGYGYTF. CDR3 nucleotide sequence: TGCAGCGTTGAAGACCTGTTTACATACCCCGGGACAGGGGGGGGCTATGGCTACACCTTC. Full variable domain (missing parts from reference TRBV29-1 and TRBJ1-2): SAVISQKPSRDICQRGTSLTIQCQVDSQVTMMFWYRQQPGQSLTLIATANQGSEATYESGFVIDKFPISRPNLTFSTLTVSNMSPEDSSIYLCSVEDLFTYPGTGGGYGYTFGSGTRLTVV.

A note on this clonotype: A far bigger clonotype differs at one base, so this is likely a read error. V gene TRBV6-1 combines with J gene TRBJ2-2; D is tentatively TRBD1 or TRBD2 (7 bases each). The CDR3 contains 16 residues. Germline V gene sequence: CDR1 MNHNS, CDR2 SASEGT. The ends were cut back, 3 bases at V and 4 bases at J, with 15 bases in the middle. The DNA for the CDR3 is TGTGCCAGCAGTGAGTCCAGCAGGGGGGGCACCGGGGAGCTGTTTTTT. This translates into CASSESSRGGTGELFF.

Relative to its sample, this clonotype is medium-sized (0.01 to 0.1%). This chain joins TRBV19 and TRBJ1-1; D unclear. V lost 5 bases, J lost 0 bases, and 13 bases lay in between. The germline CDR1 and CDR2 sequences are LNHDA and SQIVND (reference sequence). This CDR3 has 15 amino acids. This CDR3 reads CASSPQGIMNTEAFF. Written as DNA, the CDR3 is TGTGCCAGTAGTCCCCAAGGGATAATGAACACTGAAGCTTTCTTT.

Regarding this clonotype: With only one base between it and a far larger clone, this is likely a read error. V gene TRBV27 combines with J gene TRBJ1-2; TRBD1 matches 12 bases. The V segment lost 4 bases and the J segment 0 bases; nucleotides outside the gene matches: 6. Germline V CDR1 and CDR2: MNHEY, SMNVEV (reference sequence). CDR3 length equals 17 residues. The CDR3 region has the DNA TGTGCCAGCAGTTATTCCGGGACAGGGGGCACTAACTATGGCTACACCTTC. This sequence encodes CASSYSGTGGTNYGYTF.

The CDR3 sequence is CASSEVGLGQPQHF. CDR3 DNA: TGTGCCAGCAGTGAGGTCGGGTTGGGTCAGCCCCAGCATTTT. V is TRBV2 and J is TRBJ1-5; D is unresolved. Per germline, CDR1 SNHLY and CDR2 FYNNEI. The CDR3 covers 14 residues. The V gene lost 3 bases and the J gene lost 6 bases, with 12 bases spanning the gap.

Judged by abundance, this clonotype is medium-sized. CDR3: CASSSSGTGKQETQYF. The CDR3 bases are TGTGCCAGCAGCTCCTCCGGGACAGGGAAACAAGAGACCCAGTACTTC. The chain couples TRBV13 to TRBJ2-5, with TRBD1 identical over 9 bases. CDR1 is PRHDT, CDR2 FYEKMQ, per germline (reference sequence). V trimming: 4 bases; J trimming: 2 bases; junction bases outside the gene matches: 8. This CDR3 contains 16 residues.

For this clonotype: Since a far larger clone is one base different, this is likely a read error. The rearrangement links TRBV27 to TRBJ2-7; TRBD2 matches at 15 bases. Germline values: CDR1 MNHEY, CDR2 SMNVEV (reference sequence). V was pared by 6 bases and J by 7 bases, with 10 bases of the junction left unmatched. CDR3 length: 16 residues. CDR3 region: CASRGLAGGLYNEQYF. CDR3 in DNA: TGTGCCAGCAGAGGACTAGCGGGGGGGCTATACAATGAGCAGTACTTC.

In its sample, this clonotype ranks as large. The chain has TRBV19 and TRBJ1-4; D gene unclear. The CDR3 contains 14 residues. In germline, CDR1 is LNHDA, CDR2 SQIVND (reference sequence). Trimming cost V 3 bases and J 2 bases, with 7 bases left between them. The CDR3 is CASSIWLTNEKLFF. CDR3 DNA: TGTGCCAGTAGTATCTGGCTTACTAATGAAAAACTGTTTTTT.

A remark on this clonotype: Given a far larger clone just one base away, this is likely a sequencing read error. V is TRBV19 and J is TRBJ2-7; D is undetermined. V dropped 7 bases and J dropped 7 bases, with 14 bases sitting between them. CDR1 is LNHDA, CDR2 SQIVND, per germline (reference sequence). The CDR3 spans 12 residues. The chain's CDR3 is CASTGPYNEQYF. For the CDR3, the DNA is TGTGCCAGTACCGGGCCATACAATGAGCAGTACTTC.

This clonotype is large (0.1 to 1%) by share. The chain is built from TRBV3-1 and TRBJ1-2; D is uncertain. Trimming pared 0 bases from V and 2 bases from J, leaving 19 bases between. CDR1 LGHDT and CDR2 YNNKEL come from the germline V gene (reference sequence). The CDR3 spans 18 residues. The CDR3 spells CASSQEQMGREMNYGYTF. The DNA of the CDR3 is TGTGCCAGCAGCCAAGAACAGATGGGAAGGGAGATGAACTATGGCTACACCTTC.

The V call is TRBV2, the J call TRBJ1-4; D gene unclear. The CDR3 contains 14 residues. Germline CDR1 is SNHLY and CDR2 is FYNNEI. With 6 bases removed from V and 0 bases from J, the gap between germline ends came to 8 bases. CDR3 protein: CASRTFATNEKLFF. The CDR3 nucleotides are TGTGCCAGCAGGACCTTTGCAACTAATGAAAAACTGTTTTTT.

In its sample, this clonotype is medium-sized. This rearrangement joins TRBV7-9 to TRBJ1-2, with 10 bases lining up with TRBD1. J lost 4 bases, V lost 4 bases, and 3 bases had no gene match. From germline, CDR1 is SEHNR and CDR2 FQNEAQ (reference sequence). The length of the CDR3 is 14 residues. CDR3 loop: CASSSGTGVYGYTF. The DNA for the CDR3 is TGTGCCAGCAGCTCCGGGACAGGGGTCTATGGCTACACCTTC.

As to this clonotype: A read error is the likely source, as a far larger clone sits one nucleotide away. This sequence joins TRBV27 and TRBJ2-7, with 9 nucleotides matching TRBD2. After removal of 1 base from V and 7 bases from J, the junction contained 8 bases not matched to a gene. Germline CDR1 is MNHEY and CDR2 is SMNVEV (reference sequence). The CDR3 loop spans 15 amino acids. CDR3 in DNA: TGTGCCAGCAGTTTATTCGGGACTAGCTACAATGAGCAGTACTTC. It is translated as CASSLFGTSYNEQYF.

By frequency in the sample, this clonotype is medium-sized. The chain recombines TRBV30 with TRBJ1-1; D gene unclear. Germline CDR1 GTSNPN, CDR2 SVGIG (reference sequence). This CDR3 is built from 12 residues. V dropped 5 bases and J dropped 1 base, with 8 bases sitting between them. The CDR3: CAWAPTNTEAFF. The CDR3, as DNA: TGTGCCTGGGCCCCCACGAACACTGAAGCTTTCTTT.

The chain joins TRBV4-2 to TRBJ1-1; 7 nucleotides agree with TRBD1. The trim removed 3 bases at V and 10 bases at J, leaving 17 bases unmatched. Per the germline V gene, CDR1 is LGHNA and CDR2 is YNFKEQ. The CDR3 loop spans 16 amino acids. The CDR3 nucleotides read TGTGCCAGCAGCCATACGACAGGGTGGGGGCCATTGATAGCTTTCTTT. Translating it yields CASSHTTGWGPLIAFF.

This chain uses TRBV20-1 with TRBJ2-7; 11 bases map to TRBD2. After removal of 6 bases from V and 6 bases from J, the junction contained 13 bases not matched to a gene. Germline values: CDR1 DFQATT, CDR2 SNEGSKA (reference sequence). This CDR3 contains 15 residues. The CDR3, as DNA: TGCAGTGCCAGGGGGACTAGCGGAGGCCTTGGCGAGCAGTACGTC. It specifies CSARGTSGGLGEQYV.

By share, this clonotype ranks as large (0.1 to 1%). This chain links TRBV29-1 with TRBJ1-2; D call uncertain. The CDR3 runs 13 residues. The ends were cut back, 3 bases at V and 2 bases at J, with 10 bases in the middle. CDR1 and CDR2 from the germline V gene are SQVTM and ANQGSEA. Written as DNA, the CDR3 is TGCAGCGTTGACCCAATAGTGAACTATGGCTACACCTTC. It yields the protein CSVDPIVNYGYTF.

This clonotype qualifies as medium-sized (0.01 to 0.1%). The rearrangement links TRBV7-9 to TRBJ1-3; TRBD1 is a possible D gene (5 bases). CDR1 SEHNR and CDR2 FQNEAQ come from the germline V gene (reference sequence). The germline V and J ends were trimmed by 9 bases and 6 bases, with 15 bases remaining between them. This CDR3 region has 13 residues. The CDR3 DNA is TGTGCCAGTCAAGGGGCCCGTAAAAACACCATATATTTT. It specifies CASQGARKNTIYF.

Concerning this clonotype itself: A far bigger clonotype differs at one base, so this is likely a read error. The chain recombines TRBV6-5 with TRBJ1-6; unclear D gene. Germline V gives CDR1 MNHEY, CDR2 SVGAGI. CDR3 length: 13 amino acids. The V end was cut by 4 bases, the J end by 5 bases, with 6 bases between. The CDR3 reads CASSSSDNSPLHF. For the CDR3, the DNA is TGTGCCAGCAGTTCCAGTGATAATTCACCCCTCCACTTT.

Points on this clonotype: A far more abundant clone sits one base away, making this likely a read error. V gene TRBV6-1 combines with J gene TRBJ2-1; the match to TRBD1 covers 7 bases. Germline assignment: CDR1 MNHNS and CDR2 SASEGT. The J segment lost 6 bases and the V segment lost 6 bases, leaving 8 bases of the junction unmatched. The CDR3 contains 14 residues. In DNA, the CDR3 is TGTGCCAGCAGCCTATTCAACAGGGGCAATGAGCAGTTCTTC. It is translated as CASSLFNRGNEQFF.

The count of this clonotype is one. The gene calls are TRBV6-6 and TRBJ1-2; D remains unclear. CDR3 length equals 13 residues. Germline values: CDR1 MNHNY, CDR2 SVGAGI (reference sequence). V lost 0 bases and J 4 bases, leaving 6 bases between the germline ends. The CDR3 spells CASSYSAGYGYTF. In nucleotides, the CDR3 is TGTGCCAGCAGTTACTCGGCCGGCTATGGCTACACCTTC.

This clonotype is labeled as large. V gene TRBV5-6 combines with J gene TRBJ1-4, with D possibly being TRBD1 (5 bases). V was cut by 0 bases and J by 10 bases, with 13 bases left in between. Germline CDR1 and CDR2: SGHDT and YYEEEE. The length of the CDR3 is 14 residues. DNA of the CDR3: TGTGCCAGCAGCTTGGACGGGGGAGAGGGAAAACTGTTTTTT. This translates into CASSLDGGEGKLFF.

By its share, this clonotype is medium-sized. The chain has TRBV6-1 and TRBJ1-6; 9 positions match TRBD1. This CDR3 has 19 amino acids. With V trimmed by 2 bases and J by 4 bases, 12 bases remained unmatched. CDR1 and CDR2 from the germline V gene are MNHNS and SASEGT. The CDR3 bases are TGTGCCAGCAGTGAATTGGGACAGGGAAGGTGGGCTTATAATTCACCCCTCCACTTT. It codes for CASSELGQGRWAYNSPLHF.

This clonotype was picked up a small number of times. V usage is TRBV6-2 or TRBV6-3 and J usage is TRBJ1-1; maybe TRBD1 (6 bases). Germline values: CDR1 MNHEY, CDR2 SVGEGT. This CDR3 spans 11 amino acids. Deletions cut 2 bases from V and 8 bases from J, with 6 bases between. The CDR3 here is CASSYDREAFF. In nucleotides, the CDR3 is TGTGCCAGCAGTTACGACAGGGAAGCTTTCTTT.

This clonotype rates as medium-sized. J is TRBJ1-1 and V is TRBV20-1, with 8 bases fitting TRBD1. CDR3 length: 13 amino acids. After removal of 3 bases from V and 1 base from J, the junction contained 1 base not matched to a gene. Germline CDR1 DFQATT, CDR2 SNEGSKA (reference sequence). CDR3 region: CSARGQENTEAFF. The CDR3 DNA is TGCAGTGCTAGGGGACAGGAGAACACTGAAGCTTTCTTT.

This clonotype is medium-sized by share. The rearrangement links TRBV6-1 to TRBJ1-1; D might be TRBD1 (5 bases). V shed 4 bases and J shed 3 bases, with 12 bases lying between them. Per germline, CDR1 MNHNS and CDR2 SASEGT. The CDR3 has 14 amino acids. DNA of the CDR3: TGTGCCAGCAGTGCCCGTCGGGGGGACACTGAAGCTTTCTTT. Its protein product is CASSARRGDTEAFF.